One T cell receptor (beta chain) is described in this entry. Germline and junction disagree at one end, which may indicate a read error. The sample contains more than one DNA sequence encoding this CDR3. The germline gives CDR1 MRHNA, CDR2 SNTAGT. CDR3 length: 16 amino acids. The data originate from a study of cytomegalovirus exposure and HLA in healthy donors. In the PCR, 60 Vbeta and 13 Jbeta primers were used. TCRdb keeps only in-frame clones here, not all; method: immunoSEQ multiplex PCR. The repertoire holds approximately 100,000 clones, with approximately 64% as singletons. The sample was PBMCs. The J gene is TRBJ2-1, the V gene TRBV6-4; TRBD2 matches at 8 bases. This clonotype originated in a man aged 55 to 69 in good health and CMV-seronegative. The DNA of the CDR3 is TGCGCCAGCAGTCCGCTTAGCGGGAACTCCTACAATGAGCAGTTCTTC. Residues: CASSPLSGNSYNEQFF.